Below, one TCR beta chain is given with its context. This clone was detected only once. No cognate antigen has been identified for it. No much larger clone is present one base from it, and per-base qualities are unavailable. This specimen comes from a study of glioma-infiltrating T cells after dendritic cell vaccination (dated by TCRdb to 2015 to 2016). About the investigation overall: The cohort included 15 or so glioblastoma patients drawn from Phase I and II dendritic cell vaccination trials, of whom 9 were newly diagnosed and 6 had recurrent disease. Each patient got three intradermal injections of the dendritic cell vaccine, spaced at biweekly intervals, in the arm below the axilla. The vaccine was prepared from monocyte-derived dendritic cells that were cultured for 6 to 7 days with IL-4 and GM-CSF and then pulsed overnight with autologous tumor lysate. Survival after dendritic cell vaccination was correlated with TCR sequencing metrics such as TIL content and the overlap between tumor and blood repertoires. Tumor-infiltrating lymphocyte content was quantified and tumor and blood repertoires were compared in dendritic cell-vaccinated glioblastoma patients by deep sequencing of TCR beta CDR3 regions. Between the early 2000s and the early 2010s, the patients were given dendritic cell vaccination pulsed with autologous tumor lysate.

TCRB CDR3 regions were amplified from approximately 2 ug genomic DNA, or all available DNA if less, using the immunoSEQ assay. For multiplex PCR, 60 forward primers for TCR V beta segments and 13 reverse primers for J beta segments were used. To estimate reads per starting template, synthetic control templates were spiked into each sample at limiting dilution. The Illumina HiSeq System generated 87 bp sequencing reads. Per the authors' processing: PCR and sequencing errors were removed by a nearest neighbor algorithm that merged closely related sequences. TCR overlap was measured as the percentage of unique tumor TCR beta sequences also present in the same patient's peripheral blood. Held by TCRdb, this immuneACCESS table contains in-frame sequences only and omits some clones. Under half of the omission traces to an unresolved V gene where checked; the cause of the rest is unknown. V, J and clone size are taken as reported in that table, and D and trimming were inferred from the DNA itself. This sample is represented by tens of thousands of clones; around 86% of them were singletons. The ten largest clones capture 2% to 2.5% of the sample.

Broader findings and caveats from the paper: The three-group TCR overlap response model was described as speculative and requiring prospective validation. After dendritic cell vaccination, a higher estimated pretreatment TIL content predicted longer time to progression and overall survival. The cohort was small and heterogeneous, only a few patients had full blood and tumor sets, and even fewer had initial-recurrent tumor pairs. No direct relationship between TCR clonality and survival was found, suggesting a diverse polyclonal response may matter.

The time point label on this specimen signifies: after dendritic cell vaccination, including at tumor progression/relapse. Patients were selected for having adequate residual fresh-frozen tumor tissue and more than two years of available survival data. Molecular status otherwise varied across the glioblastoma patients, but none of them carried an isocitrate dehydrogenase mutation. PBMC were collected before vaccination, two weeks after the third vaccination, and at tumor progression if progression occurred. The Qiagen DNeasy Blood extraction Kit was used for extraction of genomic DNA. The sequenced sample was blood, obtained after dendritic cell vaccination. This receptor was taken from a human donor with glioblastoma.

CDR3 reads: CASSNGGAGWNTEAFF. The nucleotide sequence reads as follows: TGTGCCAGCAGTAATGGAGGGGCAGGTTGGAACACTGAAGCTTTCTTT. Recombination joined TRBV7-2 with TRBJ1-1; TRBD1 is a weak D gene call, 5 bases matching. V is clipped by 6 bases and J by 1 base, and the sequence between their germline boundaries is 18 bases long. The CDR3 goes from the cysteine to the phenylalanine over 16 residues. The kept DNA is CDR3 alone, 48 bases in frame from the first base. The germline V gene supplies CDR1 SGHTA and CDR2 FQGNSA.